One TCR beta chain is described in this entry. The participants were between roughly 18 and 89 years old and came from under 25 US areas. Allocation to cohorts depended on clinical history reported by the participants. This sample was included in a study of blood T cell repertoires in COVID-19. Study details: Both acute and convalescent COVID-19 samples were obtained from the United States, Italy and Spain.

CDR1 and CDR2 from the germline V gene are SGDLS and YYNGEE. The CDR3 runs 17 residues. Trimming removed 0 bases from V and 3 bases from J, with 18 bases in between. Per the original methods: By means of reference gene primer amplification, nucleated cell counts were estimated. The repertoire was sequenced with immunoSEQ multiplex PCR; TCRdb's copy has only in-frame clones and lacks some. For V, J and clone size, that table is used; D and trimming come from the DNA. The table includes over 200,000 clones, around 90% detected once. The rearrangement joins TRBV9 to TRBJ1-2; D unresolved. The receptor was derived from a man aged 25 to 40 who had recovered from COVID-19. The sample was PBMCs or T cells enriched from blood (not recorded which). CDR3: CASSVDGGYGFDYGYTF. Written as DNA, the CDR3 is TGTGCCAGCAGCGTAGATGGAGGGTACGGCTTCGACTATGGCTACACCTTC.